These T cell receptor beta chains were read from a single sample in a study of blood T cell repertoires in COVID-19. Libraries were prepared by immunoSEQ multiplex PCR; TCRdb keeps only in-frame clonotypes and omits some of them. The table has fewer than 200,000 clones, around 85% seen once. Material for sequencing was peripheral blood. These receptors came from a middle-aged man with active or convalescent COVID-19. Both conserved end residues are part of each CDR3. D genes are given only for firm matches.

TRBV13,TRBD2,CASPLAGENYNEQFF
TRBV30,NA,CAWTPGFNSPLHF
TRBV5-1,TRBD1,CASSPDRGGSEAFF
TRBV15,NA,CATSRQGQGYTF
TRBV10-1,NA,CASRNREGSEAFF
TRBV18,TRBD2,CASSPPGTSGPGGYNEQFF
TRBV5-1,NA,CASSLVGSQETQYF
TRBV14,NA,CASSQEIGQSGNTIYF
TRBV21-1,NA,CASSKEGAYEAFF
TRBV19,TRBD1,CASSIADRGNTGELFF